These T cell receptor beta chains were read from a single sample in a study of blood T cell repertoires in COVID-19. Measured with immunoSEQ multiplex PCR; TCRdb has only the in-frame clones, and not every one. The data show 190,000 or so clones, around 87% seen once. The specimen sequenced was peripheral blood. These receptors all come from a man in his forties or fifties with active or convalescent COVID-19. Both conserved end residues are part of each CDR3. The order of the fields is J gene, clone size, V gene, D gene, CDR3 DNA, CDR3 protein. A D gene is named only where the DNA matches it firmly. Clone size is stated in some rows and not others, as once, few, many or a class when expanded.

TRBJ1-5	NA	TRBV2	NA	TGTGCCAGCAGTGGAAGAGGGAGGAGCAATCAGCCCCAGCATTTT	CASSGRGRSNQPQHF
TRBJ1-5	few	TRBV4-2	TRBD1	TGTGCCAGCAGCCTAGCAGACAGGGGCAATCAGCCCCAGCATTTT	CASSLADRGNQPQHF
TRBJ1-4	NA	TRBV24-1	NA	TGTGCCACCAGTGAGGGGGCATCGGAAAAACTGTTTTTT	CATSEGASEKLFF
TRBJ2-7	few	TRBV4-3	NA	TGCGCCAGCAGCCGGGCCGGAGGATACGAGCAGTACTTC	CASSRAGGYEQYF
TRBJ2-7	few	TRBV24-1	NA	TGTGCCACCAGTGACCCCGGGTCCTACGAGCAGTACTTC	CATSDPGSYEQYF
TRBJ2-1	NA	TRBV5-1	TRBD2	TGCGCCAGCAGCTTAGGGACTAGCGGGGGGGGCGAGCAGTTCTTC	CASSLGTSGGGEQFF
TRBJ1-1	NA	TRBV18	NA	TGTGCCAGCTCACCCTCGGGGGGACTGGTGAACACTGAAGCTTTCTTT	CASSPSGGLVNTEAFF
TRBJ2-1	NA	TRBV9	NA	TGTGCCAGCAGCGTAGAGCAGGGCTCCTACAATGAGCAGTTCTTC	CASSVEQGSYNEQFF
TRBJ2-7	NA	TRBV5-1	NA	TGCGCCAGCAGCCGACAGACAGGTCAAGACTACGAGCAGTACTTC	CASSRQTGQDYEQYF
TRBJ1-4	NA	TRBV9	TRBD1	TGTGCCAGCAGCCAAGAGGGACAGCTCGGGGGTTGGGAAAAACTGTTTTTT	CASSQEGQLGGWEKLFF
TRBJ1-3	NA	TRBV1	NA	TGCACCAGCAGCCAAGTTGCGTATCTCCACGGAAACACCATATATTTT	CTSSQVAYLHGNTIYF
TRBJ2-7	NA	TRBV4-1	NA	TGCGCCAGCAGCCAACATCGGGACATGCTATACGAGCAGTACTTC	CASSQHRDMLYEQYF
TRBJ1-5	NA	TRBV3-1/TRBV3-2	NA	TGTGCCAGCTCCGCGGGGGATCAGCCCCAGCATTTT	CASSAGDQPQHF
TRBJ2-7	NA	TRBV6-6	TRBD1	TGTGCCAGCAGTTTTTCGAGACAGGGGTTTGTTGGCGAGCAGTACTTC	CASSFSRQGFVGEQYF
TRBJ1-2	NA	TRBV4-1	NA	TGCGCCAGCAGCCAACCGGACAGATTCGGCGGCTACACCTTC	CASSQPDRFGGYTF
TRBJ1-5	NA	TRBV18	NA	TGTGCCAGCTCACCGTTGGACAGTCAGCCCCAGCATTTT	CASSPLDSQPQHF
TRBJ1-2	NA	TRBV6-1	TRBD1	TGTGCCAGCAGTGCGGGACAGGGGGTCAGGAGCTGGGATGGCTACACCTTC	CASSAGQGVRSWDGYTF
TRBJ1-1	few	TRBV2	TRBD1	TGTGCCAGCAGTGGAGAGACAGGGATGAACACTGAAGCTTTCTTT	CASSGETGMNTEAFF
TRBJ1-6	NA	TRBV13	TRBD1	TGTGCCAGCAGCTCCCCGGAGGGGGGGGACAGGGGTTCACCCCTCCACTTT	CASSSPEGGDRGSPLHF
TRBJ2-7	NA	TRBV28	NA	TGTGCCAGCAGTCCTTGGGCAGGAACCTACGAGCAGTACTTC	CASSPWAGTYEQYF
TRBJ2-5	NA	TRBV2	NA	TGTGCCAGCAGCAAAGTCCGGGAGACCCAGTACTTC	CASSKVRETQYF
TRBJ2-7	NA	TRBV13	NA	TGTGCCAGCAGCCGGGGGAGTAGCTCCTACGAGCAGTACTTC	CASSRGSSSYEQYF
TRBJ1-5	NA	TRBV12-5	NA	TGTGCTAGTGGTTTGGTAAGTGGCAGGGGTCGAGGAGGCAATCAGCCCCAGCATTTT	CASGLVSGRGRGGNQPQHF
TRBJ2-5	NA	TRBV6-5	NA	TGTGCCAGCAACCGGGAAGACCAAGAGACCCAGTACTTC	CASNREDQETQYF
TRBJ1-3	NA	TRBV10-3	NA	TGTGCCATCAGTGACCAGGGAGGCTTCTTATCTGGAAACACCATATATTTT	CAISDQGGFLSGNTIYF
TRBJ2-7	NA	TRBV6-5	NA	TGTGCCAGCAGTTACGGTAGGGGTCTTTACTACGAGCAGTACTTC	CASSYGRGLYYEQYF
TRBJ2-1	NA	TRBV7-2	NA	TGTGCCAGCAGCTTCTCGGGGGGCAGTGGGGTTTACAATGAGCAGTTCTTC	CASSFSGGSGVYNEQFF
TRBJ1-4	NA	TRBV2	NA	TGTGCCAGCATCCCCCAGAGGGGAGGCCCAATTGGACTGTTTTTT	CASIPQRGGPIGLFF
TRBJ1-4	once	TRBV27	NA	TGTGCCAGCAGTATTCAGGGTGGGGATGAAAAACTGTTTTTT	CASSIQGGDEKLFF
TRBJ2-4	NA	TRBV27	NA	TGTGCCAGCAGTTTAGGGGGGGCCAAAAACATTCAGTACTTC	CASSLGGAKNIQYF
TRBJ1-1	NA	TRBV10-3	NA	TGTGCCATCAGTGAACAACAGGACGTGGGGACTGAAGCTTTCTTT	CAISEQQDVGTEAFF